This T cell receptor (beta chain) was observed in a study of T cell repertoires in cytomegalovirus infection. As for the study in general: From public TCR beta signatures came an indication of both CMV infection and matching HLA type.

This CDR3 contains 13 residues. Trimming removed 6 bases from V and 7 bases from J, with 15 bases in between. This clonotype was seen a few times. Its specificity is unknown. Using its own MiXCR run on the reads, TCRdb lists one record per CDR3 protein. This repertoire shows tens of thousands of distinct CDR3 sequences, approximately 36% found once; its top ten account for roughly two thirds. Study results and limitations: CMV-specific TCR beta clonotypes restricted by HLA-C dominated the ex vivo response. The study identified carriers of CMV plus the relevant HLA from cumulative public TCR beta family frequency.

V is TRBV12-3 or TRBV12-4 and J is TRBJ1-1, with TRBD1 as a possible D gene (5 bases). This TCR derives from a human donor in good health (CMV status not recorded). Some clones in this sample may be carry-over from other donors' samples. Sequenced: PBMCs, sequenced either directly or after in vitro stimulation (not recorded which). The CDR3 DNA is TGTGCCAGCAGCTGGGACCGCGTGAGTGAAGCTTTCTTT. Encoded protein: CASSWDRVSEAFF.